This T cell receptor (beta chain) emerged from a study of beta chain features in type 1 diabetes. Study-level points and caveats: Short templates might get an advantage during PCR, and this would be equal in patients and controls. Shortening of TCRB CDR3s, moderate but significant, appeared in all four CD4+ subsets of Type 1 diabetes patients.

Of note for this clone: Its antigen is undetermined.

Expressed TCRB transcripts were sequenced because the entire RNA isolate underwent reverse transcription. Produced via immunoSEQ multiplex PCR; TCRdb's table is partial and in-frame only. The sample yields 350,000 to 450,000 clones, approximately 12% seen once. The sequence was collected from a woman aged 18 to 35 with type 1 diabetes. The sample consisted of naive CD4+ T cells from blood.

Here the CDR3 DNA reads TGTGCCAGCAGCTGGGGACAGGGGACTCTTCAGCCCCAGCATTTT. Protein product: CASSWGQGTLQPQHF. The V and J genes are TRBV7-2 and TRBJ1-5; TRBD1 matches at 10 bases. Germline V lookup: CDR1 SGHTA, CDR2 FQGNSA. This CDR3 comprises 15 residues. Trimming at V came to 4 bases and at J to 6 bases, leaving 6 bases not matched to a gene.